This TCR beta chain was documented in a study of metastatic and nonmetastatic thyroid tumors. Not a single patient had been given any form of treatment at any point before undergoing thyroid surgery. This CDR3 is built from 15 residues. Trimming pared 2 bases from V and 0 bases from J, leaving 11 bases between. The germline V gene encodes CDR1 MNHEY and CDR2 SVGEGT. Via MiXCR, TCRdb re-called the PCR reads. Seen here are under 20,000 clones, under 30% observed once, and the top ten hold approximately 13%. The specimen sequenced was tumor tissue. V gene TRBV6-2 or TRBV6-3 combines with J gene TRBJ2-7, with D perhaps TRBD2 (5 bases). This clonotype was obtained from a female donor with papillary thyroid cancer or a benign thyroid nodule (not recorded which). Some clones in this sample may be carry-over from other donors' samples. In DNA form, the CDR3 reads TGTGCCAGCAGTTACGCCGGGAAGAGCTCCTACGAGCAGTACTTC. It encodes CASSYAGKSSYEQYF.